Listed here is a single T cell receptor (beta chain). Its recognized antigen is unknown. No base-level quality is on record; no much larger clone is a single base apart. This specimen comes from a study of cytomegalovirus exposure and HLA in healthy donors (dated by TCRdb to 2017 to 2019). Regarding the complete study: In an earlier analysis of 450 to 750 of the donors, 276 Gb of sequence data and 117 million unique TCR beta sequences from about 190 million T cells were reported. Approximately 300 gigabases of sequencing data and tens of millions of unique TCR sequences made up an early release that covered 500 to 700 HLA-typed donors. Of the approximately 400 genotyped donors, 80% to 90% were placed in the genetic ancestry cluster associated with self-reported Caucasian donors. The study aimed to test whether cataloging public T cell receptors could reveal signatures of past pathogen exposure. The study profiled the T cell repertoires of fewer than 850 subjects by immunosequencing and related them to cytomegalovirus serostatus. Along with the roughly 670-subject first cohort, a separate validation cohort of over a hundred different subjects was used. The study combined high-throughput TCR immunosequencing, statistical association of individual TCRs with disease status, and machine learning to predict cytomegalovirus infection status. In a later analysis, previously published TCR beta repertoires from about 640 donors were re-analyzed and high-resolution HLA genotyping was added so that TCR occurrence patterns could be studied. Rather than drawing on any new phenotypic data, the later analysis identified candidate immune exposures from TCR beta sequences and the way those sequences occurred across donors. An earlier analysis of 450 to 750 of the donors used high-throughput TCR beta sequencing to judge whether each TCR beta V gene segment behaved as functional or pseudogenic. Donor age, sex, ethnicity and CMV serostatus were compiled alongside the repertoire data. In a later genetic analysis, genome-wide SNP genotypes for about 65% of the roughly 670 donors were used, and that subset was treated as a discovery cohort. All discovery cohort repertoires had been generated using a single sequencing platform. Both class I and class II loci were covered by HLA typing, at four-digit resolution. The number of typed donors differed by locus: roughly 620-630 for A, B, C, DRB1 and DQB1; some 500 for DQA1; 606 for DPA1; and 400 to 480 for DPB1. Roughly five DR-DQ haplotypes were handled as single units for association and clustering because linkage in the cohort was strong. Across roughly 420 genotyped donors of the cohort, an average of about 240,000 unique TCR beta nucleotide sequences per donor were sequenced, and roughly 17% of those sequences were non-productive. Summary of the overall study and its limitations: According to a later analysis, most CMV-associated TCR beta chains appeared to be HLA-restricted, and the HLA associations seemed to be driven largely by CMV exposure. In a later analysis, the rate of TCR association differed among HLA loci, with DRB1 alleles having the most associated TCRs and HLA-C alleles having the fewest. A further reported finding was that TCR beta sequences accurately predicted the HLA-A and HLA-B alleles for most subjects in the first cohort. The sequencing pipeline was judged likely to have produced a cluster of highly shared sequence variants as a technical artifact. A later analysis found that HLA-associated TCR beta chains were more clonally expanded and had lower generation probabilities than equally common non-associated chains. Some IMGT-functional V segments, including TRBV6-2 and TRBV6-3, could not be distinguished by the 87-base-pair reads and were therefore excluded. In both the original and validation cohorts, the classifier was reported to diagnose cytomegalovirus status with high specificity and sensitivity. A later genetic analysis associated a missense DCLRE1C variant with V-gene and J-gene trimming of TCR beta chains, and an independent cohort replicated the association. A total of about 180 TCR beta chains were listed by the study as associated with cytomegalovirus. Presence/absence analyses assumed roughly uniform sequencing depth across donors, an assumption that may not hold. Strong co-occurrence of HLA alleles, especially DR and DQ, made assigning TCR associations to individual alleles difficult. A later genetic analysis reported fewer N-insertions in productive TCRs among donors in an Asian-associated ancestry cluster than the roughly 640-donor mean. Immune exposure information for the cohort was limited to CMV serostatus. According to the authors, the approach could potentially be generalized to other disease states and immunological phenotypes. Because HLA typing was unavailable for some donors at each locus, only the typed subset was used in association tests. A later analysis reported that several top co-occurrence clusters appeared linked to parvovirus B19, influenza, CMV and Epstein-Barr virus. Broadly in line with IMGT annotations, most TCR beta V segments showed up in productive rearrangements about 90% or about 30% of the time in an earlier analysis of several hundred of the donors. The earlier analysis of almost 600 of the donors excluded 15 to 20 rarely observed V segments, including chromosome 9 orphons, because counts were too low. Correlated functional status among segregating V segments might reflect linkage disequilibrium, but an unknown experimental factor could not be ruled out. In vitro tests confirmed that a few of the cytomegalovirus-associated TCR beta chains recognize cytomegalovirus antigens. The cohort was sequenced for TCR beta chains only, and without alpha or paired-chain data the features that could be detected were limited. A later analysis associated about 17,000 TCR beta sequences with specific HLA alleles at a false discovery rate of 0.05. Most TCR sequences were seen in very few donors, while some public TCRs were found in many individuals.

In total, approximately 610 healthy bone marrow donors made up the cohort. At the time of sampling, every cohort member was nominally healthy, though immune exposures that went unrecorded were likely present. The donor tested CMV seronegative, placing the donor among the roughly 350 seronegative members of the cohort. A peripheral blood sample was provided by each donor, and peripheral blood mononuclear cells were used for TCR beta sequencing. Genomic DNA was extracted from the blood cell samples with the Qiagen DNeasy Blood Extraction Kit. Libraries were prepared through the immunoSEQ multiplex PCR assay. A mixture of 60 forward primers for TCR Vbeta segments and 13 reverse primers for TCR Jbeta segments was used in the multiplex PCR. Amplification of the CDR3 region of rearranged TCR beta genes was performed with a multiplex PCR assay on genomic DNA. Amplified TCR beta libraries were sequenced as 87-base-pair reads on the Illumina HiSeq System. The paper's data handling went like this. A later analysis tallied roughly 78 million unique TCR beta chains across the 600 to 700 repertoires, and about 12 million of those chains were shared by two or more donors. Raw reads were error-corrected and collapsed into unique sequences by a nearest-neighbor algorithm in which closely related sequences were merged to remove PCR and sequencing errors. Alignment of CDR3 sequences to IMGT reference sequences was used to assign V, D and J gene segments. Each retained sequence needed at least a six-nucleotide match to both a V gene segment and a J gene segment. A rearrangement was called productive if the CDR3 had no stop codons and remained in frame with V and J, and every other rearrangement was called non-productive. Following IMGT convention, CDR3 was defined as the stretch from the second conserved V-encoded cysteine up to the conserved J-encoded phenylalanine. In an earlier analysis of around 570 of the donors, sequences lacking an unambiguous match to a single V gene segment were excluded. In an earlier analysis of 450 to 700 of the donors, V segments were called functional above 56.7% productive rearrangements and were called segregating when the between-donor standard deviation exceeded 5%. A statistical classification framework was developed to diagnose cytomegalovirus status using the catalog of TCR beta chain sequences. V and J gene assignment, in a later analysis, came from comparing TCR nucleotide sequences with IMGT/GENE-DB human TR gene sequences. Using the TCRdist pipeline, a later analysis assigned CDR3 sequences along with most-parsimonious VDJ recombination scenarios. In a later analysis, each TCR beta chain was defined by its CDR3 amino acid sequence together with its V-gene family, and reads without a unique V-gene family were excluded. In a later analysis, 550 to 650 highly shared, low-generation-probability nucleotide sequences were removed to address suspected cross-contamination and a sequencing artifact. In a later analysis, a clonal expansion index for each public chain was calculated from normalized within-repertoire ranks of inferred template counts. In a later analysis, generation probabilities were computed with a VDJ recombination model fitted to out-of-frame rearrangements, and the resulting probabilities were checked against IGoR. A later analysis scored TCR-TCR, TCR-HLA and TCR-CMV co-occurrence with hypergeometric tests, applying a repertoire-size bias correction to TCR pairs. A later analysis estimated false discovery rates by permuting HLA or CMV assignments 20 times. A later analysis grouped co-occurring TCRs with DBSCAN, adding TCRdist sequence similarity when clustering within HLA-allele-positive subsets. For co-occurrence clustering, repertoires with fewer than 30,000 or more than 120,000 public chains were excluded, along with 5 or 6 repertoires with anomalous nucleotide sharing. Here the immuneACCESS table is served through TCRdb, limited to in-frame sequences with V and J called. Missing clones are a known gap in these copies; in checked studies unresolved V genes cover under half, and the rest lacks a known reason. V and J calls and clone size are copied from that table; D and trimming were computed from the DNA. The sample contains about 180,000 clones, 82% of them found a single time. 1.5% of the sample belongs to the ten largest clones.

The CDR3 covers 16 residues, taking in both the cysteine and the phenylalanine. The DNA shown is the 48-base CDR3, in frame from base 1. CDR1 and CDR2 (MNHEY, SMNVEV) derive from the germline V gene (reference sequence). V is reduced by 0 bases and J by 3 bases, leaving a spacing of 14 bases between them. The chain couples TRBV27 to TRBJ1-2, with the D gene not confidently named. The receptor comes from a man aged 40-50 years in good health and CMV-seronegative. The specimen was PBMCs. CDR3 protein: CASSLSRRDSYYGYTF. The DNA sequence is as follows: TGTGCCAGCAGTTTATCTCGCCGAGATTCCTACTATGGCTACACCTTC.